This T cell receptor beta chain is drawn from a study of T cell responses to AZD1222 COVID-19 vaccine. CDR1 is WNHNN and CDR2 is SYGVQD in the germline V gene (reference sequence). V was pared by 7 bases and J by 6 bases, with 6 bases of the junction left unmatched. The CDR3 contains 14 residues. The method was immunoSEQ multiplex PCR; TCRdb's version includes in-frame clones alone and lacks a portion of them. The table includes 150,000 to 200,000 clones, 90% to 95% detected once. As to this clone: Its antigen remains unknown.

Study outcomes and limitations: Among vaccine-associated CD4 TCRs, coverage spanned spike, with dominance at 160-218 and 743-854. Elevations in Spike-specific TCR breadth and depth followed administration of two AZD1222 doses. Donors were largely white British and mainly female; clonal diversity was possibly underestimated.

The sequenced sample was peripheral blood, obtained 28 days after the second AZD1222 dose. The TCR comes from an adult who received the AZD1222 COVID-19 vaccine. The chain recombines TRBV10-1 with TRBJ2-2; the match to TRBD2 covers 9 bases. CDR3 region: CASKGLAGPGELFF. The CDR3 region has the DNA TGCGCCAGCAAGGGGCTAGCGGGACCCGGGGAGCTGTTTTTT.